Listed below are T cell receptor beta chains from one sample, sequenced in a study of T-cell memory formation after mild COVID-19. MiXCR, applied by TCRdb to the 5' RACE reads, yields one record per CDR3 protein. This sample has a few hundred thousand distinct CDR3 sequences, with just under 20% found just once. Sequenced material: PBMCs or a T cell subset sorted from them (not recorded which). The receptor source for this set is a man younger than 35 who had mild COVID-19 (a few samples of this study predate the infection). Cell type and time point are not known. Both conserved end residues are part of each CDR3. The D gene is left open where the match is weak. Size is stated for part of the rows, as once, few or many counts, or as a class when the clone is expanded.

J,size,V,D,DNA,CDR3
TRBJ1-1,-,TRBV7-2,-,TGTGCCAGCAGCTCCAAGAACACTGAAGCTTTCTTT,CASSSKNTEAFF
TRBJ1-2,-,TRBV18,-,TGTGCCAGCTCACCCGCCAGGGAGATTGATGGCTACACCTTC,CASSPAREIDGYTF
TRBJ2-5,many,TRBV3-1,TRBD2,TGTGCCAGCAGCCAAGTCCTAGCGGGGTTGCAAGAGACCCAGTACTTC,CASSQVLAGLQETQYF
TRBJ2-3,many,TRBV4-3,TRBD2,TGCGCCAGCAGCCTTCGGACTAGCGGGGGGGGTGCAGATACGCAGTATTTT,CASSLRTSGGGADTQYF
TRBJ2-1,-,TRBV4-2,-,TGTGCCAGCAGCCAAGATCGGAAAAATGAGCAGTTCTTC,CASSQDRKNEQFF
TRBJ1-1,few,TRBV28,-,TGTGCCAGCAGTCCCGGTTCTGGCAGGGGCACTGAAGCTTTCTTT,CASSPGSGRGTEAFF
TRBJ2-5,-,TRBV29-1,-,TGCAGCGTTCGCAGGGGCGAGACCCAGTACTTC,CSVRRGETQYF
TRBJ2-1,few,TRBV9,-,TGTGCCAGCAGCGTAGCCGCGGATGAGCAGTTCTTC,CASSVAADEQFF
TRBJ2-5,-,TRBV27,-,TGTGCCAGCAGTTTACTCCGGGGGCAAGAGACCCAGTACTTC,CASSLLRGQETQYF
TRBJ1-1,-,TRBV7-6,TRBD1,TGTGCCAGCAGCTTAGAACCAGGGGGGGGCGCGTGGACTGAAGCTTTCTTT,CASSLEPGGGAWTEAFF
TRBJ1-1,few,TRBV28,TRBD1,TGTGCCAGCACCCAATCGGGACAGGCTGGGAACACTGAAGCTTTCTTT,CASTQSGQAGNTEAFF
TRBJ1-6,-,TRBV12-3/TRBV12-4,-,TGTGCCAGCAGCCTCGGCAGCAATTCACCCCTCCACTTT,CASSLGSNSPLHF
TRBJ1-6,-,TRBV9,TRBD1,TGTGCCAGCAGCCATGACAGGGGGAGATCACCCCTCCACTTT,CASSHDRGRSPLHF
TRBJ2-5,few,TRBV7-2,-,TGTGCCAGCAGCTCCCCACCCCTTGTGACCCAGTACTTC,CASSSPPLVTQYF
TRBJ1-2,-,TRBV7-9,-,TGTGCCAGCAGCTTAGGGCATAGCGGAGTTTATGGCTACACCTTC,CASSLGHSGVYGYTF
TRBJ2-2,-,TRBV27,-,TGTGCCAGCAGCCAGGGCGGAACCGGGGAGCTGTTTTTT,CASSQGGTGELFF
TRBJ2-5,-,TRBV5-4,-,TGTGCCAGCAGCTTTGCGGGGGCGGGGGAGACCCAGTACTTC,CASSFAGAGETQYF
TRBJ1-5,-,TRBV12-3/TRBV12-4,TRBD1,TGTGCCAGCACGCCGGGACAGGACAATCAGCCCCAGCATTTT,CASTPGQDNQPQHF
TRBJ2-7,few,TRBV10-3,-,TGTGCCACCTGGTCGACGAGGCAGGGCACCTACGAGCAGTACTTC,CATWSTRQGTYEQYF
TRBJ2-2,many,TRBV27,-,TGTGCCAGCGGGCTTCTCTCCACCGGGGAGCTGTTTTTT,CASGLLSTGELFF
TRBJ2-3,-,TRBV2,-,TGTGCCAGTATCCTGGGAAGTCCAGATACGCAGTATTTT,CASILGSPDTQYF
TRBJ2-3,few,TRBV7-9,-,TGTGCCAGCCAGCTCGAGACAGGAGATACGCAGTATTTT,CASQLETGDTQYF
TRBJ1-1,few,TRBV4-1,-,TGCGCCAGCAGCCAAGACGATATGAGTTTGAACACTGAAGCTTTCTTT,CASSQDDMSLNTEAFF
TRBJ2-5,-,TRBV7-9,TRBD1,TGTGCCAGCAGCTTAATCGCGGACAGGGGCGAGGACCAAGAGACCCAGTACTTC,CASSLIADRGEDQETQYF
TRBJ2-5,few,TRBV7-2,-,TGTGCCAGCAGCACGCCACAGACCACCGGAGGAGAGACCCAGTACTTC,CASSTPQTTGGETQYF
TRBJ2-1,-,TRBV2,-,TGTGCCAGCAGTCCCACCCGGGGGTACGTCGAGCAGTTCTTC,CASSPTRGYVEQFF
TRBJ2-2,few,TRBV12-3/TRBV12-4,-,TGTGCCAGCAGGCGCCAGGACACCGGGGAGCTGTTTTTT,CASRRQDTGELFF
TRBJ2-5,-,TRBV9,-,TGTGCCAGCAGCGTAGTACCAGGCCAAGAGACCCAGTACTTC,CASSVVPGQETQYF
TRBJ1-1,few,TRBV7-3,-,TGTGCCAGCAGCTCCCATCCAGGGGTTGACACTGAAGCTTTCTTT,CASSSHPGVDTEAFF
TRBJ1-3,-,TRBV4-1,-,TGCGCCAGCAGCCAAGCCAATACAGGGTTGAATGGAAACACCATATATTTT,CASSQANTGLNGNTIYF
TRBJ2-5,few,TRBV2,-,TGTGCCAGCGGGATGGTCTCGGAGACCCAGTACTTC,CASGMVSETQYF
TRBJ1-6,few,TRBV5-6,-,TGTGCCAGCAGCCACCGTCCAGGGTATAATTCACCCCTCCACTTT,CASSHRPGYNSPLHF
TRBJ2-2,few,TRBV20-1,TRBD1,TGCAGTGCTAGGGGGGCGGGACAGGGGAGTGAGGAGCTGTTTTTT,CSARGAGQGSEELFF
TRBJ1-5,few,TRBV9,-,TGTGCCAGCAGCCCCGGGATCGGGGCCTATAGCAATCAGCCCCAGCATTTT,CASSPGIGAYSNQPQHF
TRBJ2-7,-,TRBV12-3/TRBV12-4,-,TGTGCCAGCAGCGATAACTACGAGCAGTACTTC,CASSDNYEQYF
TRBJ2-1,-,TRBV7-8,-,TGTGCCAGCAGCCTGACCTCGCCCCAGGGAAATGAGCAGTTCTTC,CASSLTSPQGNEQFF
TRBJ2-7,-,TRBV21-1,-,TGTGCCAGCAGCAAAGTTAACGAGCAGTACTTC,CASSKVNEQYF
TRBJ2-1,many,TRBV4-2,TRBD2,TGTGCCAGCAGCCAAGAAGCTAGCGGGGGGGTTGATGAGCAGTTCTTC,CASSQEASGGVDEQFF
TRBJ1-1,-,TRBV27,-,TGTGCCAGCGGACGACAGGTCACTGAAGCTTTCTTT,CASGRQVTEAFF
TRBJ1-1,many,TRBV7-2,TRBD1,TGTGCCAGCAGCTCGACAGGGAGTCCCGCTTTCTTT,CASSSTGSPAFF
TRBJ2-5,few,TRBV28,TRBD2,TGTGCCAGCAGTACCCCATCCGGGACTAGCGGACAAGAGACCCAGTACTTC,CASSTPSGTSGQETQYF
TRBJ1-2,-,TRBV10-2,-,TGCGCCAGCAGTGAGGTGATCCGGGGGCCTCATGGCTACACCTTC,CASSEVIRGPHGYTF
TRBJ1-6,-,TRBV7-3,-,TGTGCCAGCAGCTTTGGGACGGCCAATTCACCCCTCCACTTT,CASSFGTANSPLHF
TRBJ1-3,few,TRBV7-6,-,TGTGCCAGCAGCTCGACAGTTGGAAACACCATATATTTT,CASSSTVGNTIYF
TRBJ2-3,few,TRBV12-3/TRBV12-4,-,TGTGCCAGCAGGTACTGGCGGAGCACAGATACGCAGTATTTT,CASRYWRSTDTQYF
TRBJ1-2,few,TRBV7-9,-,TGTGCCAGCAGCTCACAGGGATTAGGCTACACCTTC,CASSSQGLGYTF
TRBJ1-5,few,TRBV10-2,-,TGCGCCAGCAGTGAGTCACCCGGGAATAGCAATCAGCCCCAGCATTTT,CASSESPGNSNQPQHF
TRBJ2-1,-,TRBV20-1,-,TGCAGTGCTAGAGATGGACACTCCTACAATGAGCAGTTCTTC,CSARDGHSYNEQFF
TRBJ2-3,-,TRBV12-3/TRBV12-4,-,TGTGCCAGCAGTTTAGGGCTTGACACAGATACGCAGTATTTT,CASSLGLDTDTQYF
TRBJ2-2,-,TRBV24-1,TRBD1,TGTGCCACCAGTGCCTCGACAGGGGGCGCGACCGGGGAGCTGTTTTTT,CATSASTGGATGELFF
TRBJ2-3,-,TRBV5-8,-,TGTGCCAGCAGCCTCGGGCGGACCCCTGTTCACTATTTT,CASSLGRTPVHYF
TRBJ2-5,-,TRBV23-1,-,TGCGCCAGCAGCCCGCAGGGGCGGGGATTGGAGACCCAGTACTTC,CASSPQGRGLETQYF
TRBJ1-1,-,TRBV19,-,TGTGCCAGTAGTATAGTAGGTCTCAACACTGAAGCTTTCTTT,CASSIVGLNTEAFF
TRBJ1-5,-,TRBV4-3,TRBD1,TGCGCCAGCAGCCAAGAGCTACAGGGGAATCAGCCCCAGCATTTT,CASSQELQGNQPQHF